These T cell receptor beta chains were read from a single sample in a study of T cells after yellow fever vaccination. MiXCR, run by TCRdb on the 5' RACE reads, gives a single entry per CDR3 protein. This table holds a few hundred thousand distinct CDR3 sequences, 8.1% found once. Material: PBMCs, obtained roughly 46 days after the first yellow fever vaccination. These receptor sequences come from a young man who received the YFV17D yellow fever vaccine. CDR3s include the opening cysteine and the closing phenylalanine or tryptophan. The D gene is left open where the match is weak. A clone size is listed for some rows: how often the clone was seen (once, few, many), or a class if it is expanded.

TRBV5-1,TRBJ2-5,.,.,CASGEGTGNQETQYF,TGCGCCAGCGGAGAGGGGACGGGTAATCAAGAGACCCAGTACTTC
TRBV15,TRBJ1-4,.,TRBD1,CATSRGGQGGNEKLFF,TGTGCCACCAGCAGAGGGGGACAGGGGGGAAATGAAAAACTGTTTTTT
TRBV18,TRBJ2-6,.,TRBD1,CASSPPWGQGPSGANVLTF,TGTGCCAGCTCACCACCGTGGGGACAGGGGCCCTCTGGGGCCAACGTCCTGACTTTC
TRBV5-4,TRBJ2-7,.,.,CASSSKTSSYEQYF,TGTGCCAGCAGCTCCAAGACCAGCTCCTACGAGCAGTACTTC
TRBV23-1,TRBJ2-7,medium-sized,.,CASSQSGYEQYF,TGCGCCAGCAGTCAATCAGGGTACGAGCAGTACTTC
TRBV10-1,TRBJ1-2,many,.,CASSEDPSRGYTF,TGCGCCAGCAGTGAGGACCCTTCACGAGGCTACACCTTC
TRBV5-1,TRBJ2-3,.,TRBD2,CASSLIPGGGTDTQYF,TGCGCCAGCAGCTTGATTCCGGGGGGAGGCACAGATACGCAGTATTTT
TRBV28,TRBJ2-5,.,TRBD2,CASRPLAGNGETQYF,TGTGCCAGCAGACCACTAGCGGGGAACGGTGAGACCCAGTACTTC
TRBV5-1,TRBJ2-3,.,TRBD2,CASSFTTGGPIKDTQYF,TGCGCCAGCAGCTTTACTACGGGGGGGCCGATCAAAGATACGCAGTATTTT
TRBV7-9,TRBJ2-3,few,TRBD1,CASSQRTGQVSTDTQYF,TGTGCCAGCAGTCAACGGACAGGGCAAGTTAGCACAGATACGCAGTATTTT
TRBV18,TRBJ2-2,.,TRBD2,CASSPGLAGANTGELFF,TGTGCCAGCTCACCTGGACTAGCGGGGGCGAACACCGGGGAGCTGTTTTTT
TRBV5-1,TRBJ2-2,many,.,CASSLSLQSNTGELFF,TGCGCCAGCAGCTTAAGTTTACAGTCGAACACCGGGGAGCTGTTTTTT
TRBV12-3/TRBV12-4,TRBJ2-7,few,TRBD1,CASSLRDRGNYEQYF,TGTGCCAGCAGTTTGCGGGACAGGGGCAACTACGAGCAGTACTTC
TRBV28,TRBJ2-1,.,TRBD1,CASSQRDRTYNEQFF,TGTGCCAGCAGCCAACGGGACAGGACCTACAATGAGCAGTTCTTC
TRBV15,TRBJ1-1,.,.,CATSRDTGRRAFF,TGTGCCACCAGCAGAGATACGGGACGACGAGCTTTCTTT
TRBV4-3,TRBJ1-3,once,.,CASSPSHSATSGNTIYF,TGCGCCAGCAGTCCTTCACACTCCGCGACCTCTGGAAACACCATATATTTT
TRBV12-3/TRBV12-4,TRBJ2-5,.,.,CASSLGQVKETQYF,TGTGCCAGCAGTTTAGGACAGGTTAAAGAGACCCAGTACTTC
TRBV5-1,TRBJ1-1,few,.,CASSLVQGSTEAFF,TGCGCCAGCAGCTTGGTGCAGGGTAGCACTGAAGCTTTCTTT
TRBV29-1,TRBJ1-1,few,TRBD1,CSVPQQGALNTEAFF,TGCAGCGTTCCACAACAGGGGGCCCTGAACACTGAAGCTTTCTTT
TRBV27,TRBJ1-2,few,.,CASRLQGLGYGYTF,TGTGCCAGCAGACTCCAGGGACTGGGCTATGGCTACACCTTC
TRBV5-1,TRBJ2-5,many,.,CASSGRPQETQYF,TGCGCCAGCAGTGGGCGGCCCCAAGAGACCCAGTACTTC
TRBV7-9,TRBJ1-1,few,.,CASSVLSRSSNTEAFF,TGTGCCAGCAGCGTCCTCTCGCGTTCCTCGAACACTGAAGCTTTCTTT
TRBV12-3/TRBV12-4,TRBJ2-1,few,TRBD1,CASSLGRDREKFF,TGTGCCAGCAGTTTAGGTCGGGACAGGGAGAAGTTCTTC
TRBV5-4,TRBJ2-1,few,.,CASSLDQSSYNEQFF,TGTGCCAGCAGCTTAGACCAGAGCTCCTACAATGAGCAGTTCTTC
TRBV7-7,TRBJ2-3,many,TRBD1,CASSSNTGGTDTQYF,TGTGCTAGCAGCTCGAACACAGGGGGAACAGATACGCAGTATTTT
TRBV7-9,TRBJ1-2,few,TRBD1,CASSLEQTGVTTF,TGTGCCAGCAGCTTAGAGCAAACAGGGGTTACCACCTTC
TRBV4-3,TRBJ2-3,many,.,CASSPGGAMGDTQYF,TGCGCCAGCAGCCCCGGCGGGGCTATGGGAGATACGCAGTATTTT
TRBV5-1,TRBJ2-4,.,TRBD2,CASSLAGDPTTSIQYF,TGCGCCAGCAGCTTAGCGGGAGACCCAACTACCAGCATTCAGTACTTC
TRBV12-3/TRBV12-4,TRBJ1-5,few,.,CASSPGTARGPQHF,TGTGCCAGCAGTCCCGGGACGGCCAGGGGGCCCCAGCATTTT
TRBV15,TRBJ2-7,few,.,CATSRETGPYEQYF,TGTGCCACCAGCAGAGAAACGGGGCCCTACGAGCAGTACTTC
TRBV5-1,TRBJ1-2,.,.,CASRSDNDYGYTF,TGCGCCAGCCGCTCGGACAACGACTATGGCTACACCTTC
TRBV12-3/TRBV12-4,TRBJ2-6,few,TRBD1,CASRKQGSGANVLTF,TGTGCCAGCAGAAAACAGGGGTCTGGGGCCAACGTCCTGACTTTC
TRBV5-1,TRBJ1-1,.,TRBD1,CASSLQGALTEAFF,TGCGCCAGCAGCTTACAGGGGGCATTGACTGAAGCTTTCTTT
TRBV5-1,TRBJ2-3,many,.,CASSITASAGTDTQYF,TGCGCCAGCAGCATAACGGCCTCGGCGGGTACAGATACGCAGTATTTT
TRBV29-1,TRBJ1-1,.,.,CSVAKLNTEAFF,TGCAGCGTTGCCAAGCTGAACACTGAAGCTTTCTTT
TRBV27,TRBJ1-4,few,.,CASSSLGHFEKLFF,TGTGCCAGCAGTTCTCTCGGACACTTTGAAAAACTGTTTTTT
TRBV4-1,TRBJ2-5,.,.,CASSQEAPSGDAGWTQYF,TGCGCCAGCAGCCAAGAAGCCCCCAGTGGTGACGCGGGATGGACCCAGTACTTC
TRBV4-1,TRBJ1-1,few,.,CASSQVVAVGGRNTEAFF,TGCGCCAGCAGCCAAGTGGTGGCAGTTGGGGGAAGGAACACTGAAGCTTTCTTT
TRBV5-4,TRBJ1-1,.,.,CASSRPQRDTEAFF,TGTGCCAGCAGCAGGCCACAGAGGGACACTGAAGCTTTCTTT
TRBV29-1,TRBJ1-2,.,.,CSASRGGGLEYGYTF,TGCAGCGCCTCCCGAGGAGGAGGGTTGGAATATGGCTACACCTTC
TRBV4-1,TRBJ2-2,few,.,CASRLRGTTNTGELFF,TGCGCCAGCAGACTAAGGGGGACAACCAACACCGGGGAGCTGTTTTTT
TRBV7-2,TRBJ2-2,.,.,CASSLARLSGELFF,TGTGCCAGCAGCTTAGCGAGACTGTCCGGGGAGCTGTTTTTT
TRBV12-3/TRBV12-4,TRBJ2-1,.,TRBD2,CASSYAGGYNEQFF,TGTGCCAGCAGTTATGCGGGGGGGTACAATGAGCAGTTCTTC
TRBV7-2,TRBJ2-1,.,.,CASSLALWGRDEQFF,TGTGCCAGCAGCTTAGCGCTTTGGGGGCGAGATGAGCAGTTCTTC
TRBV5-1,TRBJ2-1,many,TRBD2,CASSLRTSRNEQFF,TGCGCCAGCAGCTTGCGGACTAGCCGAAATGAGCAGTTCTTC
TRBV11-1,TRBJ2-5,.,.,CASSLPSPWGVGTGETQYF,TGTGCCAGCAGCCTCCCCTCTCCCTGGGGGGTCGGGACCGGAGAGACCCAGTACTTC
TRBV7-2,TRBJ2-4,few,.,CASSSRVANIQYF,TGTGCCAGCAGCTCAAGGGTCGCGAACATTCAGTACTTC
TRBV25-1,TRBJ2-2,.,.,CASSEIYRGELFF,TGTGCCAGCAGTGAGATTTACAGGGGGGAGCTGTTTTTT
TRBV9,TRBJ1-5,.,.,CASSVGGGPAEPQHF,TGTGCCAGCAGCGTAGGCGGCGGGCCCGCGGAGCCCCAGCATTTT
TRBV5-8,TRBJ2-1,many,.,CASSPWGGEQFF,TGTGCCAGCAGCCCCTGGGGAGGAGAGCAGTTCTTC
TRBV5-5,TRBJ2-3,few,TRBD2,CASSTLAGGQDTQYF,TGTGCCAGCAGCACCCTAGCGGGGGGGCAAGATACGCAGTATTTT
TRBV6-1,TRBJ1-1,.,.,CASSFFGVEAFF,TGTGCCAGCAGTTTCTTCGGAGTTGAAGCTTTCTTT
TRBV3-1,TRBJ2-2,.,.,CASRRSDLPTGELFF,TGTGCCAGCAGACGATCGGACTTACCCACCGGGGAGCTGTTTTTT
TRBV5-6,TRBJ2-1,many,.,CASSLSRDHEQFF,TGTGCCAGCAGCTTGTCCCGGGACCATGAGCAGTTCTTC
TRBV9,TRBJ2-1,few,TRBD1,CASSVIPGQGWTNEQFF,TGTGCCAGCAGCGTGATCCCGGGACAGGGGTGGACCAATGAGCAGTTCTTC